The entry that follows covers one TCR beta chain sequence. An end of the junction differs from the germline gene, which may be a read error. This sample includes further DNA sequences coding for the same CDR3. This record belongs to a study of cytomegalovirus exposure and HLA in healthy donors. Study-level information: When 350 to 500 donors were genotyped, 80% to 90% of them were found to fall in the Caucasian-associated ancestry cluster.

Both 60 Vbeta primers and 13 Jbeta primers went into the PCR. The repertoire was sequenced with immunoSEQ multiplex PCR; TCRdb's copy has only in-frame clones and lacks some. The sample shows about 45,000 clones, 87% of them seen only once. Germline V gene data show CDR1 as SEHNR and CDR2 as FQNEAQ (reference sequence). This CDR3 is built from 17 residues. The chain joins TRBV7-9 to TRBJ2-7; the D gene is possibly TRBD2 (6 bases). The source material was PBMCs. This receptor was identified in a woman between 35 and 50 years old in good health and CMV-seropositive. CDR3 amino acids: CASSPSAGLPPLHEQYF. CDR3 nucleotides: TGCGCCAGCAGCCCAAGTGCGGGACTGCCTCCTTTGCACGAGCAGTACTTC.